Below, 23 T cell receptor beta chains from the same sample are listed, as sequenced in a study of T-cell reconstitution after alpha-beta-depleted transplantation in children. It was with unique molecular identifiers that the TCRbeta library was prepared. Via MiXCR, TCRdb re-called the PCR reads, giving one row per CDR3 protein. The sample holds around 450,000 distinct CDR3 sequences; 10% are singletons and the top ten take approximately 2%. This specimen consisted of PBMCs, obtained before TCRalphabeta/CD19-depleted stem cell transplant. The receptor source for this set is a child aged 2 to 10 with inherited bone marrow failure, due to receive a stem cell transplant.

This clonotype has ten or more counts. The chain couples TRBV6-1 to TRBJ2-1, with a weak D call TRBD2 (6 bases). CDR1 and CDR2 from the germline V gene are MNHNS and SASEGT. There are 13 residues in the CDR3. V was cut by 6 bases and J by 2 bases, with 8 bases left in between. CDR3 DNA: TGTGCCAGCAGGGAGGGTGCCTACAATGAGCAGTTCTTC. Translated, it gives CASREGAYNEQFF.

This clonotype was observed at least ten times. The chain employs TRBV5-4 and TRBJ1-1, with D unclear. Germline assignment: CDR1 SGHNT and CDR2 YYREEE (reference sequence). This CDR3 has 16 residues. Trimming shortened V by 9 bases and J by 5 bases, and 26 bases separated the two germline ends. The CDR3 loop is CATGKSTALVNTEAFF. The CDR3 DNA sequence: TGTGCCACTGGGAAGAGTACGGCCCTCGTTAATACTGAAGCTTTCTTT.

Ten or more counts support this clonotype. This CDR3 reads CASSSGMISYEQYF. CDR3 in DNA: TGTGCCAGCAGCTCCGGGATGATCTCCTACGAGCAGTACTTC. The chain joins TRBV7-2 to TRBJ2-7, with a possible D match to TRBD2 (5 bases). The ends were cut back, 4 bases at V and 0 bases at J, with 10 bases in the middle. Per the germline V gene, CDR1 is SGHTA and CDR2 is FQGNSA. This CDR3 spans 14 amino acids.

This clonotype has at least ten counts. This sequence joins TRBV15 and TRBJ2-4; D perhaps matches TRBD2 (6 bases). CDR3 length: 15 residues. Trimming removed 4 bases at V and 3 bases at J, with 13 bases between. CDR1 and CDR2 from the germline V gene are LNHNV and YYDKDF (reference sequence). The CDR3 loop is CATSTGPGVKNIQYF. The CDR3 DNA sequence: TGTGCCACCAGCACGGGTCCGGGGGTCAAAAACATTCAGTACTTC. Based on the CDR3 plus reference TRBV15 and TRBJ2-4, the full variable domain is DAMVIQNPRYQVTQFGKPVTLSCSQTLNHNVMYWYQQKSSQAPKLLFHYYDKDFNNEADTPDNFQSRRPNTSFCFLDIRSPGLGDTAMYLCATSTGPGVKNIQYFGAGTRLSVL.

This clonotype was counted at least ten times. V usage is TRBV11-2 and J usage is TRBJ2-1; 12 bases match TRBD2. Looked up from germline, CDR1 is SGHAT and CDR2 is FQNNGV. V was clipped by 5 bases and J by 4 bases; unmatched bases: 6. The CDR3 extends over 16 amino acids. For the CDR3, the DNA is TGTGCCAGCAGCCCACGGACTAGCGGGGTTTACAATGAGCAGTTCTTC. It yields the protein CASSPRTSGVYNEQFF.

This clonotype was observed at least ten times. The chain joins TRBV9 to TRBJ2-3, with D possibly matching TRBD2 (6 bases). Trimming took off 3 bases at V and 5 bases at J, with 16 bases between the two ends. Germline CDR1 and CDR2: SGDLS and YYNGEE. The CDR3 loop spans 15 amino acids. CDR3: CASSAGGTSLDTQYF. The CDR3 DNA reads TGTGCCAGCAGCGCAGGAGGGACTTCCTTAGATACGCAGTATTTT.

This clonotype has ten or more counts. The CDR3 loop is CASSSPGEQETQYF. DNA of the CDR3: TGCGCCAGCAGCTCACCAGGGGAACAAGAGACCCAGTACTTC. The rearrangement uses TRBV5-1 and TRBJ2-5, with D perhaps matching TRBD1 (6 bases). V was clipped by 3 bases and J by 2 bases, with 11 bases between them. The CDR3 is 14 residues long. The germline V gene has CDR1 SGHRS and CDR2 YFSETQ.

This clonotype was picked up a small number of times. The chain combines TRBV20-1 with TRBJ2-7, with TRBD2 identical over 9 bases. Germline V CDR1 and CDR2: DFQATT, SNEGSKA (reference sequence). CDR3 length equals 13 residues. Trimming cost V 4 bases and J 5 bases; bases outside gene matches: 6. The CDR3 protein is CSATSGRTDEQYF. In DNA form, the CDR3 reads TGCAGTGCTACGAGCGGGAGGACAGACGAGCAGTACTTC.

This clonotype showed up just a few times. This rearrangement joins TRBV5-6 to TRBJ1-1; D is uncertain. Trimming cost V 4 bases and J 7 bases, with 11 bases left between them. The CDR3 runs 12 residues. CDR1 is SGHDT and CDR2 is YYEEEE in the germline V gene. This chain's CDR3 is CASSLRNYEAFF. The CDR3 bases are TGTGCCAGCAGCCTGAGGAACTATGAAGCTTTCTTT.

This chain links TRBV5-1 with TRBJ1-4; tentative D call: TRBD1 (6 bases). The V and J ends lost 3 bases and 8 bases respectively, with 17 bases between them. This CDR3 comprises 15 residues. CDR1 SGHRS and CDR2 YFSETQ come from the germline V gene. The CDR3 coding sequence is TGCGCCAGCAGCTCCTACGGGACATCTAGGGAAAAACTGTTTTTT. This sequence encodes CASSSYGTSREKLFF.

The chain carries TRBV4-2 and TRBJ2-1; 12 bases are a match to TRBD2. V lost 2 bases, J lost 9 bases, and 26 bases stayed unmatched. The CDR3 spans 22 residues. CDR1 is LGHNA, CDR2 YNFKEQ, per germline. The CDR3, as DNA: TGTGCCAGCAGCCAAACCTCGACAGGGGGAAAACTAGCGGGAGGACTCCTAGGTGAGCAGTTCTTC. This gives the protein CASSQTSTGGKLAGGLLGEQFF.

Concerning this clonotype itself: A read error is possible here, since a much larger clone lies one base away. The CDR3 carries no conserved terminal phenylalanine or tryptophan, so it likely arises from a read error. This chain joins TRBV15 and TRBJ1-5, with unresolved D. The ends were cut back, 1 base at V and 6 bases at J, with 10 bases in the middle. CDR1 and CDR2 from the germline V gene are LNHNV and YYDKDF (reference sequence). This CDR3 spans 14 amino acids. The CDR3: CATSRGEGVQPQHC. DNA for the CDR3: TGTGCCACCAGCAGAGGAGAGGGCGTTCAGCCCCAGCATTGT.

Note on this clonotype: A much larger clone differs by one base, so this may be a read error. The chain uses TRBV7-9 and TRBJ2-7, with 9 bases identical to TRBD1. CDR1 and CDR2 from the germline V gene are SEHNR and FQNEAQ (reference sequence). J gave up 0 bases and V 3 bases, and 6 bases lay outside the gene matches. This CDR3 spans 16 amino acids. DNA of the CDR3: TGTGCCAGCAGCTTCCCCTTGACAGGGGGCTCCTACGAGCAGTACTTC. This gives the protein CASSFPLTGGSYEQYF.

J is TRBJ2-1 and V is TRBV30; 8 nucleotides agree with TRBD2. V lost 3 bases, J lost 7 bases, and 14 bases stayed unmatched. The CDR3 has 16 amino acids. Germline V gives CDR1 GTSNPN, CDR2 SVGIG (reference sequence). The CDR3 DNA is TGTGCCTGGAGCCTGAGGAGGCTAGCGGGCCTTAATGAGCAGTTCTTC. Residues: CAWSLRRLAGLNEQFF.

This clonotype came up a few times. The CDR3 is CSAGTGFNNEQFF. The CDR3 nucleotides read TGCAGCGCCGGGACAGGGTTTAACAATGAGCAGTTCTTC. The chain joins TRBV29-1 to TRBJ2-1; 9 bases are a match to TRBD1. V shed 7 bases and J 5 bases; nucleotides not matched to a gene: 6. Germline CDR1 and CDR2: SQVTM and ANQGSEA. This CDR3 has 13 amino acids.

This clonotype was recorded many times. J is TRBJ2-3 and V is TRBV12-3 or TRBV12-4, with TRBD2 identical over 10 bases. The CDR3 is 16 amino acids. V dropped 5 bases and J dropped 2; count of bases not matched to a gene: 7. CDR3 residues: CASSKTGTSVTDTQYF. The CDR3 DNA follows: TGTGCCAGCAGTAAAACCGGGACTAGCGTCACAGATACGCAGTATTTT.

This clonotype was observed at least ten times. Here the CDR3 reads CAISESEGTYEQYF. The CDR3 DNA is TGTGCCATCAGTGAGTCCGAGGGGACCTACGAGCAGTACTTC. This rearrangement joins TRBV10-3 to TRBJ2-7, with D perhaps matching TRBD1 or TRBD2 (5 bases each). The CDR3 is made up of 14 amino acids. From germline, CDR1 is ENHRY and CDR2 SYGVKD. V gave up 0 bases and J gave up 2 bases, with 8 bases separating them.

This clonotype was found a few times. The chain combines TRBV6-1 with TRBJ2-3; 8 nucleotides line up with TRBD2. V dropped 7 bases and J dropped 3; count of bases not matched to a gene: 3. The CDR3 loop spans 13 amino acids. Germline V gene data show CDR1 as MNHNS and CDR2 as SASEGT. This CDR3 is CASMRGRTDTQYF. The CDR3 nucleotides read TGTGCCAGCATGCGCGGGAGGACAGATACGCAGTATTTT.

V usage is TRBV4-3 and J usage is TRBJ1-2; D is undetermined. The germline V gene has CDR1 LGHNA and CDR2 YSLEER. V lost 3 bases, J lost 4 bases, and 12 bases lay in between. CDR3 length equals 14 residues. CDR3 residues: CASSQPGRTYGYTF. CDR3 sequence (DNA): TGCGCCAGCAGCCAGCCCGGGCGGACCTATGGCTACACCTTC.

Worth noting for this clonotype: One end of the junction varies from germline; a read error may be responsible. This rearrangement joins TRBV20-1 to TRBJ2-7, with a possible D match to TRBD1 (6 bases). This CDR3 contains 14 residues. CDR1 and CDR2 (germline): DFQATT, SNEGSKA (reference sequence). CDR3 nucleotide sequence: TGCTGTGCCCCCAGGGCAGGGGTCCCCCTCGAGCAGTACTTC. Encoded protein: CCAPRAGVPLEQYF.

This clonotype came up many times. The V call is TRBV4-2, the J call TRBJ2-3, with a possible D match to TRBD2 (6 bases). CDR3 length: 18 residues. V was shortened by 0 bases and J by 2 bases, with 18 bases between the two germline ends. The V gene's germline CDR1 is LGHNA and CDR2 YNFKEQ. This CDR3 is CASSQEIRTTYYTDTQYF. CDR3 bases: TGTGCCAGCAGCCAAGAAATAAGGACTACCTACTACACAGATACGCAGTATTTT.

Worth noting for this clonotype: A much more abundant neighbour one base away suggests this may be a read error. DNA for the CDR3: TGTGCCAGCAGTCCTCTGGGGTGGGGACAGGCTGCTAACAATGAGCAGTTCTTC. Protein product: CASSPLGWGQAANNEQFF. The chain combines TRBV27 with TRBJ2-1, with 8 bases aligning to TRBD1. V shed 5 bases and J 5 bases; nucleotides not matched to a gene: 17. The CDR3 spans 18 residues. The germline V gene has CDR1 MNHEY and CDR2 SMNVEV (reference sequence).

The CDR3 nucleotides read TGTGCCAGCAGTTACGACGGGATCATATACGAGCAGTACTTC. It encodes CASSYDGIIYEQYF. The chain joins TRBV6-2 or TRBV6-3 to TRBJ2-7; the D gene is possibly TRBD2 (5 bases). The V end was cut by 2 bases, the J end by 4 bases, with 12 bases between. The CDR3 extends over 14 amino acids. Germline CDR1 and CDR2: MNHEY and SVGEGT.